Following are 12 T cell receptor beta chains from one sample sequenced in a study of early T cells in non-severe SARS-CoV-2 infection. Each CDR3 protein gets one entry after TCRdb re-called the 5' RACE reads with MiXCR. In the table there are fewer than 85,000 distinct CDR3 sequences, about 10% of which are singletons. The input for sequencing was whole blood, taken at baseline. The receptors stem from an adult who was a healthcare worker with PCR-confirmed SARS-CoV-2 infection or an uninfected control (not recorded which).

This clonotype came up many times. This chain uses TRBV6-2 or TRBV6-3 with TRBJ1-2; a weak D match, TRBD1 (5 bases). CDR1 and CDR2 (germline): MNHEY, SVGEGT. CDR3 length: 12 residues. The V gene lost 8 bases and the J gene lost 4 bases, with 11 bases spanning the gap. The CDR3 nucleotides are TGTGCCAGCGGGACTACAGGCTATGGCTACACCTTC. Its translation is CASGTTGYGYTF.

Only a few counts were recorded for this clonotype. V is TRBV7-2 and J is TRBJ2-1; possibly TRBD1 for D (6 bases). Looked up from germline, CDR1 is SGHTA and CDR2 is FQGNSA. Trimming cost V 5 bases and J 11 bases, with 13 bases left between them. The CDR3 consists of 12 residues. The CDR3 DNA sequence: TGTGCCAGCAGCACACTAGGGGGAAAGCAGTTCTTC. Encoded protein: CASSTLGGKQFF.

This clonotype was recorded many times. The chain recombines TRBV2 with TRBJ1-6; unclear D gene. The CDR3 contains 13 residues. Germline V lookup: CDR1 SNHLY, CDR2 FYNNEI. The ends were cut back, 7 bases at V and 6 bases at J, with 10 bases in the middle. The CDR3 sequence is CASTRSGNSPLHF. The DNA for the CDR3 is TGTGCCAGCACCCGGAGCGGTAATTCACCCCTCCACTTT.

The V and J genes are TRBV28 and TRBJ1-6; 7 bases are shared with TRBD1. Germline V lookup: CDR1 MDHEN, CDR2 SYDVKM. With 6 bases clipped from V and 9 bases from J, the junction kept 5 bases outside the gene matches. The CDR3 has 13 amino acids. CDR3 sequence: CASSQTGSSPLHF. The CDR3 coding sequence is TGTGCCAGCAGCCAGACAGGGAGTTCACCCCTCCACTTT.

This clonotype appeared many times. This chain uses TRBV20-1 with TRBJ2-2, with 10 nucleotides matching TRBD2. The CDR3 contains 14 residues. The ends lost 6 bases at V and 4 bases at J; junction bases unmatched: 5. The V gene's germline CDR1 is DFQATT and CDR2 SNEGSKA (reference sequence). Here the CDR3 reads CSAKSGGATGELFF. The CDR3 DNA is TGCAGTGCAAAAAGCGGGGGGGCCACCGGGGAGCTGTTTTTT.

This clonotype was detected only once. V is TRBV29-1 and J is TRBJ2-7; 7 bases align to TRBD1. Per the germline V gene, CDR1 is SQVTM and CDR2 is ANQGSEA. The CDR3 is made up of 13 amino acids. The J segment lost 5 bases and the V segment lost 4 bases, leaving 8 bases of the junction unmatched. CDR3: CSVAMIGGDEQYF. The CDR3 DNA follows: TGCAGCGTTGCAATGATAGGGGGCGACGAGCAGTACTTC.

The rearrangement joins TRBV15 to TRBJ1-1; D unclear. Germline loops: CDR1 LNHNV, CDR2 YYDKDF (reference sequence). Trimming left V 1 base short and J 2 bases short, with 8 bases between. This CDR3 spans 14 amino acids. The CDR3 nucleotides are TGTGCCACCAGCAGAGTACGGGGAAACACTGAAGCTTTCTTT. Translated, it gives CATSRVRGNTEAFF.

A few counts support this clonotype. This CDR3 reads CASRDSSGNTIYF. CDR3 nucleotide sequence: TGTGCCAGCAGAGACAGCTCTGGAAACACCATATATTTT. V usage is TRBV6-2 or TRBV6-3 and J usage is TRBJ1-3; D perhaps matches TRBD1 (5 bases). Between the trimmed V and J ends, which lost 6 bases and 0 bases, there was a span of 6 bases. This CDR3 region has 13 residues. Per the germline V gene, CDR1 is MNHEY and CDR2 is SVGEGT.

The chain couples TRBV29-1 to TRBJ2-7; D is possibly TRBD1 or TRBD2 (5 bases each). This CDR3 contains 10 residues. Trimming took 7 bases from V and 4 from J, leaving 8 bases between them. The germline CDR1 and CDR2 sequences are SQVTM and ANQGSEA. The CDR3 DNA sequence: TGCAGCGCCGGGACGTACGAGCAGTACTTC. It yields the protein CSAGTYEQYF.

Ten or more counts support this clonotype. The chain has TRBV28 and TRBJ1-3; D unclear. The germline CDR1 and CDR2 sequences are MDHEN and SYDVKM. The CDR3 runs 10 residues. Between the trimmed V and J ends, which lost 6 bases and 11 bases, there was a span of 8 bases. The CDR3 DNA reads as TGTGCCAGCAGCCGGGGTCCCATATATTTT. Translated: CASSRGPIYF.

The chain couples TRBV29-1 to TRBJ2-3; D may be TRBD1 (5 bases). The CDR3 runs 13 residues. Trimming took off 2 bases at V and 6 bases at J, with 12 bases between the two ends. The germline V gene encodes CDR1 SQVTM and CDR2 ANQGSEA. CDR3 coding DNA: TGCAGCGTTGAATCCAGGGTTGGCGATACGCAGTATTTT. Its translation: CSVESRVGDTQYF.

At least ten counts were recorded for this clonotype. This chain connects TRBV3-1 to TRBJ1-5, with a possible D match to TRBD1 (5 bases). Germline values: CDR1 LGHDT, CDR2 YNNKEL (reference sequence). The CDR3 spans 15 residues. V lost 1 base and J lost 2, with 9 bases in between. The CDR3 loop is CASSQGGVGNQPQHF. For the CDR3, the DNA is TGTGCCAGCAGCCAAGGGGGCGTCGGCAATCAGCCCCAGCATTTT.